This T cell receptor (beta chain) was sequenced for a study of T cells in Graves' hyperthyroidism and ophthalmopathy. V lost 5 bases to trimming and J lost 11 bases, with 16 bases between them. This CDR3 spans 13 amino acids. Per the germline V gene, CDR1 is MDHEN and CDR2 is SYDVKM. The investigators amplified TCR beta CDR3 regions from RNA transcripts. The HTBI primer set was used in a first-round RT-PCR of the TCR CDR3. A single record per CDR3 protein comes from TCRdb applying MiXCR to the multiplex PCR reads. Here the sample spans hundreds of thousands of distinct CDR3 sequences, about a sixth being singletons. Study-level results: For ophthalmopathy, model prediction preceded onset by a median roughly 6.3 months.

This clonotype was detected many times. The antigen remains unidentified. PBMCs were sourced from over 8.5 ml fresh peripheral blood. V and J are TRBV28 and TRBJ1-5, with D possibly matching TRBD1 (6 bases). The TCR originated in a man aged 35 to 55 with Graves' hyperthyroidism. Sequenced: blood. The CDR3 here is CASSPWDTGAQHF. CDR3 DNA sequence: TGTGCCAGCAGTCCGTGGGACACGGGAGCCCAGCATTTT. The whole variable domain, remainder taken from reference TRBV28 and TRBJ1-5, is DVKVTQSSRYLVKRTGEKVFLECVQDMDHENMFWYRQDPGLGLRLIYFSYDVKMKEKGDIPEGYSVSREKKERFSLILESASTNQTSMYLCASSPWDTGAQHFGDGTRLSIL.